Presented here are 16 T cell receptor beta chains from one specimen sequenced in a study of blood T cell repertoires in COVID-19. Clones were sequenced by immunoSEQ multiplex PCR, and TCRdb holds only the in-frame ones, with some missing. Seen here are around 210,000 clones, about 89% observed once, and the top ten hold around 8.9%. Specimen: PBMCs or T cells enriched from blood (not recorded which). These TCRs come from a woman aged 18-29 years who had recovered from COVID-19.

The J gene is TRBJ1-2, the V gene TRBV19; 10 nucleotides align to TRBD1. The junction had 9 bases not matched to a gene; V was cut back by 6 bases and J by 8 bases. The CDR3 totals 14 residues. CDR1 and CDR2 from the germline V gene are LNHDA and SQIVND (reference sequence). CDR3 bases: TGTGCCAGTAGCGGAGGGGGGACAGGGGCCGGCTACACCTTC. Amino acids: CASSGGGTGAGYTF.

The chain recombines TRBV6-5 with TRBJ1-6; 9 bases agree with TRBD1. The CDR3 extends over 14 amino acids. The J segment lost 7 bases and the V segment lost 7 bases, leaving 5 bases of the junction unmatched. CDR1 and CDR2 (germline): MNHEY, SVGAGI. CDR3 nucleotides: TGTGCCAGCACGGGACAGGGCATAAATTCACCCCTCCACTTT. Protein sequence: CASTGQGINSPLHF.

This clone was detected only a few times. CDR3 sequence reads: CASSDYMGRPQHF. CDR3 DNA: TGTGCCAGCAGTGACTATATGGGGCGGCCCCAGCATTTT. The V gene is TRBV6-4, the J gene TRBJ1-5; D might be TRBD1 (5 bases). Germline CDR1 and CDR2: MRHNA and SNTAGT. CDR3 length equals 13 residues. Trimming cost V 1 base and J 9 bases, with 10 bases left between them.

This rearrangement joins TRBV6-5 to TRBJ1-2; tentatively, D is TRBD1 (6 bases). V gave up 6 bases and J gave up 7 bases, with 15 bases separating them. The length of the CDR3 is 13 residues. Germline V gene sequence: CDR1 MNHEY, CDR2 SVGAGI. CDR3 sequence reads: CASRTGPSGGYTF. CDR3 nucleotides: TGTGCCAGCAGAACAGGGCCATCTGGTGGCTACACCTTC.

This clone came up once. The chain carries TRBV7-9 and TRBJ1-1; 10 nucleotides line up with TRBD1. This CDR3 has 15 amino acids. The V segment lost 5 bases and the J segment 3 bases; nucleotides outside the gene matches: 6. Germline V gene sequence: CDR1 SEHNR, CDR2 FQNEAQ (reference sequence). In DNA form, the CDR3 reads TGTGCCAGCAGCCGTCCCGGGACAGGGGACACTGAAGCTTTCTTT. Its translation: CASSRPGTGDTEAFF.

V is TRBV6-2 or TRBV6-3 and J is TRBJ1-1; D uncertain. The ends were cut back, 0 bases at V and 3 bases at J, with 5 bases in the middle. The germline gives CDR1 MNHEY, CDR2 SVGEGT. The length of the CDR3 is 13 residues. DNA of the CDR3: TGTGCCAGCAGTTACTCGCCGGACACTGAAGCTTTCTTT. Its protein product is CASSYSPDTEAFF.

The chain recombines TRBV29-1 with TRBJ2-3, with a possible D match to TRBD2 (6 bases). Per germline, CDR1 SQVTM and CDR2 ANQGSEA. The CDR3 consists of 12 residues. Trimming removed 8 bases at V and 5 bases at J, with 14 bases between. CDR3: CSQLGGGDTQYF. As DNA, the CDR3 is TGCAGCCAACTGGGGGGTGGAGATACGCAGTATTTT.

The J gene is TRBJ2-7, the V gene TRBV27; tentative D call: TRBD2 (5 bases). Germline-derived CDR1 and CDR2 are MNHEY and SMNVEV (reference sequence). V was clipped by 5 bases and J by 2 bases, with 16 bases between them. The CDR3 has 15 residues. CDR3 coding DNA: TGTGCCAGCAGTCCAGGACGGGAATCCACCTACGAGCAGTACTTC. Its translation is CASSPGRESTYEQYF.

The chain recombines TRBV7-8 with TRBJ1-6; 9 bases are a match to TRBD1. Germline V lookup: CDR1 SGHVS, CDR2 FQNEAQ. The junction had 5 bases not matched to a gene; V was cut back by 5 bases and J by 9 bases. This CDR3 comprises 14 residues. The CDR3, as DNA: TGTGCCAGCAGCCGGGGACAGGGACTTTCACCCCTCCACTTT. This translates into CASSRGQGLSPLHF.

The rearrangement joins TRBV21-1 to TRBJ2-3; the D call of TRBD1 is as the table states it, not checked on the DNA. TRBV21-1 is reported as a pseudogene. The CDR3 contains 17 residues. The CDR3 is CASSPQHDTGFTDTQYF. The CDR3 DNA is TGTGCCAGCAGCCCTCAACACGATACAGGGTTTACAGATACGCAGTATTTT.

This chain uses TRBV6-6 with TRBJ1-5; tentatively, D is TRBD1 (5 bases). The germline V and J ends were trimmed by 6 bases and 5 bases, with 20 bases remaining between them. This CDR3 contains 16 residues. CDR1 and CDR2 (germline): MNHNY, SVGAGI (reference sequence). CDR3 sequence (DNA): TGTGCCAGCAGCCCCCCAGAGAAGGGGCGAGATCAGCCCCAGCATTTT. It is translated as CASSPPEKGRDQPQHF.

The chain joins TRBV5-5 to TRBJ1-5; D ambiguous. This CDR3 region has 16 residues. Trimming removed 5 bases from V and 7 bases from J, with 22 bases in between. CDR1 is SGHKS, CDR2 YYEKEE, per germline (reference sequence). The CDR3 DNA sequence: TGTGCCAGCAGTCCTGGGCTGCTGTATTCGGAACAGCCCCAGCATTTT. The encoded protein is CASSPGLLYSEQPQHF.

The chain recombines TRBV28 with TRBJ2-6; unclear D gene. V shed 6 bases and J shed 4 bases, with 4 bases lying between them. The length of the CDR3 is 12 residues. Looked up from germline, CDR1 is MDHEN and CDR2 is SYDVKM. CDR3: CASSLGANVLTF. The CDR3 DNA reads TGTGCCAGCAGCCTCGGGGCCAACGTCCTGACTTTC. Full variable domain (missing parts from reference TRBV28 and TRBJ2-6): DVKVTQSSRYLVKRTGEKVFLECVQDMDHENMFWYRQDPGLGLRLIYFSYDVKMKEKGDIPEGYSVSREKKERFSLILESASTNQTSMYLCASSLGANVLTFGAGSRLTVL.

The chain combines TRBV6-5 with TRBJ1-6; 7 positions match TRBD1. Germline CDR1 MNHEY, CDR2 SVGAGI. This CDR3 spans 14 amino acids. The V and J ends lost 5 bases and 8 bases, in that order; junction bases with no gene match: 6. The CDR3 spells CASSLDRDDSPLHF. CDR3 bases: TGTGCCAGCAGTCTAGACAGGGACGATTCACCCCTCCACTTT.

The V and J genes are TRBV6-5 and TRBJ2-7; possibly TRBD1 for D (6 bases). Germline lookup yields CDR1 MNHEY and CDR2 SVGAGI. Trimming left V 0 bases short and J 2 bases short, with 11 bases between. The length of the CDR3 is 15 residues. The CDR3 coding sequence is TGTGCCAGCAGTTACTCGGGCAGGGGACCCTACGAGCAGTACTTC. This sequence encodes CASSYSGRGPYEQYF.

This chain connects TRBV27 to TRBJ1-3; 8 bases fit TRBD1. After removal of 5 bases from V and 0 bases from J, the junction contained 9 bases not matched to a gene. CDR1 is MNHEY and CDR2 is SMNVEV in the germline V gene (reference sequence). The CDR3 loop spans 17 amino acids. For the CDR3, the DNA is TGTGCCAGCAGTCCTCGGACAGGGAAGAGCTCTGGAAACACCATATATTTT. This codes for CASSPRTGKSSGNTIYF.